This T cell receptor (beta chain) was profiled in a study of T cells in Graves' hyperthyroidism and ophthalmopathy. The CDR3 runs to 14 residues. V shed 5 bases and J shed 3 bases, with 11 bases lying between them. Looked up from germline, CDR1 is MDHEN and CDR2 is SYDVKM. This clonotype has ten or more counts. Patients were excluded because of uncontrolled infection, other autoimmune disease, pregnancy or lactation. RNA transcripts yielded amplified TCR beta CDR3 regions. The study used the HTBI primer set for a first-round RT-PCR of the TCR CDR3. TCRdb reprocessed the multiplex PCR reads with MiXCR, giving one entry per CDR3 protein. The repertoire holds under 200,000 distinct CDR3 sequences, with just under 9.5% as singletons.

The TCR comes from a woman between 18 and 29 years old with Graves' hyperthyroidism that later progressed to Graves' ophthalmopathy. The sequencing input was blood. V is TRBV28 and J is TRBJ1-5; TRBD1 is a possible D gene (5 bases). DNA for the CDR3: TGTGCCAGCAGTCGCAGGGTAAACAATCAGCCCCAGCATTTT. It yields the protein CASSRRVNNQPQHF.